The 27 T cell receptor beta chains below all came from one sample that was sequenced in a study of blood T cell repertoires in COVID-19. Sequencing used immunoSEQ multiplex PCR; TCRdb keeps in-frame clones, though not all of them. The table shows under 400,000 clones, with roughly 90% occurring only once. The sample consisted of PBMCs or T cells enriched from blood (not recorded which). The source of these receptors is a woman under 40 who had been exposed to COVID-19.

This clone was seen many times. The genes are TRBV7-6 and TRBJ2-2, with 14 bases lining up with TRBD2. Germline V lookup: CDR1 SGHVS, CDR2 FNYEAQ. The V segment lost 1 base and the J segment 6 bases; nucleotides outside the gene matches: 10. The CDR3 is made up of 19 amino acids. The CDR3 here is CASSLVAGTSGSNPGELFF. In DNA form, the CDR3 reads TGTGCCAGCAGCTTAGTAGCCGGGACTAGCGGGAGCAACCCCGGGGAGCTGTTTTTT.

This chain connects TRBV11-2 to TRBJ2-7; 9 bases line up with TRBD1. The CDR3 totals 15 residues. V dropped 7 bases and J dropped 6; count of bases not matched to a gene: 13. CDR1 and CDR2 (germline): SGHAT, FQNNGV. The CDR3 loop is CASTLGGQGRFEQYF. The CDR3, as DNA: TGTGCCAGCACCCTAGGGGGACAGGGTCGTTTCGAGCAGTACTTC. Complete variable domain (other parts from reference TRBV11-2 and TRBJ2-7): EAGVAQSPRYKIIEKRQSVAFWCNPISGHATLYWYQQILGQGPKLLIQFQNNGVVDDSQLPKDRFSAERLKGVDSTLKIQPAKLEDSAVYLCASTLGGQGRFEQYFGPGTRLTVT.

The genes are TRBV3-1 (or the pseudogene TRBV3-2) and TRBJ2-7; D not resolved. The CDR3 totals 14 residues. The germline CDR1 and CDR2 sequences are LGHDT and YNNKEL (reference sequence). Trimming removed 2 bases at V and 5 bases at J, with 13 bases between. The CDR3 here is CASSQLLGSDEQYF. DNA for the CDR3: TGTGCCAGCAGCCAACTGTTAGGAAGCGACGAGCAGTACTTC.

This clone appeared once. The chain has TRBV19 and TRBJ1-2, with 7 positions matching TRBD1. Germline V gives CDR1 LNHDA, CDR2 SQIVND (reference sequence). This CDR3 is 13 amino acids long. Unmatched junction bases numbered 4, after V lost 3 bases and J lost 6 bases. The CDR3 sequence: CASSIDREDGYTF. The CDR3 bases are TGTGCCAGTAGTATTGACAGGGAAGATGGCTACACCTTC.

This chain links TRBV18 with TRBJ2-1; possible D gene TRBD1, 5 bases. CDR1 is KGHSH, CDR2 LQKENI, per germline. The ends were cut back, 2 bases at V and 7 bases at J, with 15 bases in the middle. The CDR3 has 15 residues. CDR3 nucleotide sequence: TGTGCCAGCTCACCAGGGGCCACCCTTGGGAATGAGCAGTTCTTC. Translation gives CASSPGATLGNEQFF.

The chain carries TRBV28 and TRBJ1-3; 7 nucleotides match TRBD1. This CDR3 has 16 residues. Trimming removed 5 bases from V and 3 bases from J; junction bases left unmatched: 10. CDR1 is MDHEN and CDR2 is SYDVKM in the germline V gene. CDR3 sequence reads: CASSTQTGTGGNTIYF. In DNA, the CDR3 is TGTGCCAGCAGTACCCAGACAGGGACGGGTGGAAACACCATATATTTT.

The gene calls are TRBV28 and TRBJ1-1; tentatively, D is TRBD1 (5 bases). The CDR3 loop spans 11 amino acids. Trimming removed 3 bases from V and 7 bases from J, with 6 bases in between. The germline gives CDR1 MDHEN, CDR2 SYDVKM. This CDR3 is CASSLGLEAFF. CDR3 DNA: TGTGCCAGCAGTTTGGGACTTGAAGCTTTCTTT. The full variable domain, rest sourced from reference TRBV28 and TRBJ1-1, is DVKVTQSSRYLVKRTGEKVFLECVQDMDHENMFWYRQDPGLGLRLIYFSYDVKMKEKGDIPEGYSVSREKKERFSLILESASTNQTSMYLCASSLGLEAFFGQGTRLTVV.

This sequence joins TRBV5-1 and TRBJ1-2, with 9 bases lining up with TRBD1. The CDR3 spans 15 residues. CDR1 is SGHRS and CDR2 is YFSETQ in the germline V gene. The V segment lost 4 bases and the J segment 5 bases; nucleotides outside the gene matches: 9. CDR3 sequence reads: CASSLDRGSTYGYTF. DNA of the CDR3: TGCGCCAGCAGCCTGGACAGGGGCTCGACGTATGGCTACACCTTC.

V usage is TRBV9 and J usage is TRBJ2-1; weak D call: TRBD2 (6 bases). The V gene's germline CDR1 is SGDLS and CDR2 YYNGEE. This CDR3 is built from 15 residues. V lost 0 bases and J lost 2, with 9 bases in between. In DNA form, the CDR3 reads TGTGCCAGCAGCGTAGCCCGGGGGACCTACAATGAGCAGTTCTTC. Translating gives CASSVARGTYNEQFF.

This clone was picked up a small number of times. V is TRBV2 and J is TRBJ2-7; D possibly corresponds to TRBD2 (6 bases). CDR1 SNHLY and CDR2 FYNNEI come from the germline V gene. Trimming removed 8 bases at V and 3 bases at J, with 17 bases between. The CDR3 spans 14 residues. This CDR3 is CASGGRVADYEQYF. CDR3 nucleotide sequence: TGTGCCAGCGGAGGGCGGGTCGCAGACTACGAGCAGTACTTC.

The rearrangement joins TRBV10-3 to TRBJ2-3, with 10 bases identical to TRBD2. Germline V gene data show CDR1 as ENHRY and CDR2 as SYGVKD. J gave up 6 bases and V 4 bases, and 10 bases lay outside the gene matches. The CDR3 consists of 16 residues. CDR3 residues: CAISAWGSGRADTQYF. CDR3 sequence (DNA): TGTGCCATCAGTGCGTGGGGGAGCGGGAGGGCCGATACGCAGTATTTT.

J is TRBJ1-2 and V is TRBV7-9, with 7 positions matching TRBD1. The CDR3 totals 14 residues. Germline CDR1 is SEHNR and CDR2 is FQNEAQ (reference sequence). J was trimmed by 1 base and V by 6 bases; bases with no gene match: 5. The CDR3 DNA follows: TGTGCCAGCAGACCCGGGACAGATAACTATGGCTACACCTTC. Translated: CASRPGTDNYGYTF.

The gene calls are TRBV5-1 and TRBJ1-1; D may be TRBD1 (5 bases). V was clipped by 2 bases and J by 1 base, with 9 bases between them. Germline values: CDR1 SGHRS, CDR2 YFSETQ. This CDR3 is 14 amino acids long. DNA of the CDR3: TGCGCCAGCAGCTTTTTAGGGGAGAACACTGAAGCTTTCTTT. It encodes CASSFLGENTEAFF.

This chain joins TRBV3-1 (or the pseudogene TRBV3-2) and TRBJ2-1; 8 bases line up with TRBD1. The CDR3 is 16 amino acids. The germline V gene has CDR1 LGHDT and CDR2 YNNKEL (reference sequence). After removal of 1 base from V and 10 bases from J, the junction contained 12 bases not matched to a gene. The DNA of the CDR3 is TGTGCCAGCAGCCAAGGCTTAAGTGGACAGGGAAACGAGCAGTTCTTC. Residues: CASSQGLSGQGNEQFF.

This sequence joins TRBV7-6 and TRBJ1-2, with 7 bases that match TRBD1. The ends lost 0 bases at V and 8 bases at J; junction bases unmatched: 12. This CDR3 has 16 residues. Per the germline V gene, CDR1 is SGHVS and CDR2 is FNYEAQ. The CDR3 nucleotides read TGTGCCAGCAGCTTAGCCGAAGGGGGCAGGGCGGGCGGCTACACCTTC. This translates into CASSLAEGGRAGGYTF.

J is TRBJ2-5 and V is TRBV2; TRBD2 matches at 7 bases. The V and J ends lost 6 bases and 5 bases, in that order; junction bases with no gene match: 12. CDR1 and CDR2 from the germline V gene are SNHLY and FYNNEI. The length of the CDR3 is 15 residues. CDR3 amino acids: CASRGDYTPWETQYF. In nucleotides, the CDR3 is TGTGCCAGCAGAGGGGACTACACACCCTGGGAGACCCAGTACTTC. Using reference TRBV2 and TRBJ2-5 for the parts outside the CDR3, the full variable domain is EPEVTQTPSHQVTQMGQEVILRCVPISNHLYFYWYRQILGQKVEFLVSFYNNEISEKSEIFDDQFSVERPDGSNFTLKIRSTKLEDSAMYFCASRGDYTPWETQYFGPGTRLLVL.

The chain recombines TRBV2 with TRBJ2-2, with a weak D call TRBD2 (5 bases). This CDR3 has 16 residues. The V end lost 7 bases, the J end lost 4 bases, and 19 bases lay between the germline ends. Per the germline V gene, CDR1 is SNHLY and CDR2 is FYNNEI. The CDR3 DNA sequence: TGTGCCAGCACTCTTTTTTGGGAAGGAGGCACCGGGGAGCTGTTTTTT. The encoded protein is CASTLFWEGGTGELFF. The full variable domain, its missing parts supplied by reference TRBV2 and TRBJ2-2, is EPEVTQTPSHQVTQMGQEVILRCVPISNHLYFYWYRQILGQKVEFLVSFYNNEISEKSEIFDDQFSVERPDGSNFTLKIRSTKLEDSAMYFCASTLFWEGGTGELFFGEGSRLTVL.

This clone was found a few times. The rearrangement links TRBV19 to TRBJ2-1; 8 bases line up with TRBD2. Germline CDR1 reads LNHDA; CDR2 reads SQIVND (reference sequence). V was clipped by 10 bases and J by 6 bases; unmatched bases: 20. The CDR3 extends over 17 amino acids. The CDR3 here is CATSNRGPGLVFNEQFF. CDR3 DNA sequence: TGTGCCACCTCGAACCGAGGCCCGGGACTAGTCTTCAATGAGCAGTTCTTC.

The gene calls are TRBV18 and TRBJ1-1, with unresolved D. CDR3 length: 14 residues. CDR1 is KGHSH, CDR2 LQKENI, per germline. Trimming cost V 2 bases and J 1 base, with 8 bases left between them. The CDR3 loop is CASSPGYRNTEAFF. The CDR3 bases are TGTGCCAGCTCACCAGGTTATAGGAACACTGAAGCTTTCTTT.

This rearrangement joins TRBV30 to TRBJ1-3; D is perhaps TRBD1 (5 bases). Germline CDR1 and CDR2: GTSNPN and SVGIG (reference sequence). The CDR3 is 12 residues long. V dropped 4 bases and J dropped 9 bases, with 13 bases sitting between them. The CDR3 coding sequence is TGTGCCTGGACAGGGCCAAGGAGCACCATATATTTT. It translates to CAWTGPRSTIYF.

The rearrangement links TRBV7-2 to TRBJ1-1; no clear D. V was pared by 2 bases and J by 10 bases, with 14 bases between. There are 13 residues in the CDR3. In germline, CDR1 is SGHTA, CDR2 FQGNSA. This CDR3 is CASSLFALTRAFF. CDR3 bases: TGTGCCAGCAGCTTATTCGCCTTAACTAGAGCTTTCTTT.

J is TRBJ2-7 and V is TRBV25-1; 10 positions agree with TRBD2. Germline trimming cut 1 base from V and 4 bases from J; bases unmatched to any gene: 7. There are 16 residues in the CDR3. CDR1 is MGHDK, CDR2 SYGVNS, per germline. CDR3 coding DNA: TGTGCCAGCAGTGAATTGTCCAGCGGGAGGGGATACGAGCAGTACTTC. Translated, it gives CASSELSSGRGYEQYF.

The rearrangement uses TRBV19 and TRBJ2-7; 7 nucleotides agree with TRBD1. Germline values: CDR1 LNHDA, CDR2 SQIVND (reference sequence). V lost 5 bases, J lost 6 bases, and 13 bases stayed unmatched. The CDR3 covers 15 residues. The CDR3 DNA is TGTGCCAGTAGTCCCCTCCAGGGGGATACCACCGAGCAGTACTTC. It codes for CASSPLQGDTTEQYF.

The rearrangement joins TRBV19 to TRBJ2-1, with 9 positions matching TRBD2. CDR1 LNHDA and CDR2 SQIVND come from the germline V gene (reference sequence). The ends lost 4 bases at V and 0 bases at J; junction bases unmatched: 1. CDR3 length: 15 amino acids. The CDR3 loop reads CASSTSGNSYNEQFF. As DNA, the CDR3 is TGTGCCAGTAGTACTAGCGGGAACTCCTACAATGAGCAGTTCTTC.

CDR3 in amino acids: CASSVGLRKTLSSYNEQFF. Here the CDR3 DNA reads TGTGCCAGTAGTGTTGGACTACGAAAGACCTTGAGCTCCTACAATGAGCAGTTCTTC. V and J are TRBV19 and TRBJ2-1; possibly TRBD2 for D (6 bases). Trimming took 5 bases from V and 0 from J, leaving 23 bases between them. This CDR3 is 19 amino acids long. Germline V gene data show CDR1 as LNHDA and CDR2 as SQIVND (reference sequence).

The rearrangement uses TRBV28 and TRBJ1-5; 7 bases map to TRBD1. This CDR3 contains 17 residues. Germline V gene lookup returns CDR1 MDHEN and CDR2 SYDVKM. V shed 2 bases and J 6 bases; nucleotides not matched to a gene: 13. CDR3: CASSLPLHRGTGQPQHF. CDR3 bases: TGTGCCAGCAGTTTACCGCTCCACAGGGGCACGGGTCAGCCCCAGCATTTT.

CDR3 protein: CASSQGEAESRNYGYTF. The DNA for the CDR3 is TGTGCCAGCAGCCAAGGAGAGGCGGAGAGCCGTAACTATGGCTACACCTTC. The genes are TRBV4-2 and TRBJ1-2; no definite D call. This CDR3 spans 17 amino acids. Germline loops: CDR1 LGHNA, CDR2 YNFKEQ. The V gene lost 1 base and the J gene lost 1 base, with 16 bases spanning the gap.